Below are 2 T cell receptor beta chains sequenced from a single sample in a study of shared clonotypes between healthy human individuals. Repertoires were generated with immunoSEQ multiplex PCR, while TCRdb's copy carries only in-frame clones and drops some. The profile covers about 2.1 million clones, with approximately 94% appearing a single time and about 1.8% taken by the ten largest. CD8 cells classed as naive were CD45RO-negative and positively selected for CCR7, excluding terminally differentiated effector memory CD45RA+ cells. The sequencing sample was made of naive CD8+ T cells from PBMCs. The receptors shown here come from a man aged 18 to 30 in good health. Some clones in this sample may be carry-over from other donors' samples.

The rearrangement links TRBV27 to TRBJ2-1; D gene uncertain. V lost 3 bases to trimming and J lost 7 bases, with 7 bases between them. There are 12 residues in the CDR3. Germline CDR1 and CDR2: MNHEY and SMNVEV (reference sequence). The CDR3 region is CASSFGINEQFF. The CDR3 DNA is TGTGCCAGCAGTTTTGGAATAAATGAGCAGTTCTTC.

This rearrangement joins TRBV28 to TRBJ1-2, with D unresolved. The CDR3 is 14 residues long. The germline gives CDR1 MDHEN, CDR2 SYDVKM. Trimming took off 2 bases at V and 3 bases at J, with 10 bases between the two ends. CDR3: CASSLIGEDYGYTF. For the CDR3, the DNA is TGTGCCAGCAGTTTAATCGGCGAGGACTATGGCTACACCTTC.